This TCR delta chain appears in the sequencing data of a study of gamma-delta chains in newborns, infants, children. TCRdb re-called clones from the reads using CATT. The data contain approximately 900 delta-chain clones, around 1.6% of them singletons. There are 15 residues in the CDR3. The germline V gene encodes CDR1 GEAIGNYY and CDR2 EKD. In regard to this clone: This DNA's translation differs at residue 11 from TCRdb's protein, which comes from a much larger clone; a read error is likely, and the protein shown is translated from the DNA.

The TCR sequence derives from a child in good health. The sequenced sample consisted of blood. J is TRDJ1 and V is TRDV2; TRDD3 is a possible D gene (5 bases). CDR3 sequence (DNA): TGTGCCTGTGACATTCTGGGACCCCACACCGGTAAACTCATCTTT. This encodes CACDILGPHTGKLIF.